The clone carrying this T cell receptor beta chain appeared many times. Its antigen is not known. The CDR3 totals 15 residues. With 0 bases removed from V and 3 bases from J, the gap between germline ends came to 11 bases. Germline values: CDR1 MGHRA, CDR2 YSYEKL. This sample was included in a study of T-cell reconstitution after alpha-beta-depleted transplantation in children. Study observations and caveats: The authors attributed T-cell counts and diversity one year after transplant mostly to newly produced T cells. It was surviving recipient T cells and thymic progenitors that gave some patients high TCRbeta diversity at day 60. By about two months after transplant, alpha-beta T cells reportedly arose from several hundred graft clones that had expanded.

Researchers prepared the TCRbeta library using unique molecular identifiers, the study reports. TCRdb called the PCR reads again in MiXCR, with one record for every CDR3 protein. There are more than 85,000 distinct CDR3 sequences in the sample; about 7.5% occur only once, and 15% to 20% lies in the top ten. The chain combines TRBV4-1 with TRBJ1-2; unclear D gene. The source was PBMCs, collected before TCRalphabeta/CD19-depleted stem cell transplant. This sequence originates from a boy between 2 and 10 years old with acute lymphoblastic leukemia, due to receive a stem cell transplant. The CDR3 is CASSQDEDSHYGYTF. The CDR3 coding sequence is TGCGCCAGCAGCCAAGACGAGGACTCGCACTATGGCTACACCTTC.